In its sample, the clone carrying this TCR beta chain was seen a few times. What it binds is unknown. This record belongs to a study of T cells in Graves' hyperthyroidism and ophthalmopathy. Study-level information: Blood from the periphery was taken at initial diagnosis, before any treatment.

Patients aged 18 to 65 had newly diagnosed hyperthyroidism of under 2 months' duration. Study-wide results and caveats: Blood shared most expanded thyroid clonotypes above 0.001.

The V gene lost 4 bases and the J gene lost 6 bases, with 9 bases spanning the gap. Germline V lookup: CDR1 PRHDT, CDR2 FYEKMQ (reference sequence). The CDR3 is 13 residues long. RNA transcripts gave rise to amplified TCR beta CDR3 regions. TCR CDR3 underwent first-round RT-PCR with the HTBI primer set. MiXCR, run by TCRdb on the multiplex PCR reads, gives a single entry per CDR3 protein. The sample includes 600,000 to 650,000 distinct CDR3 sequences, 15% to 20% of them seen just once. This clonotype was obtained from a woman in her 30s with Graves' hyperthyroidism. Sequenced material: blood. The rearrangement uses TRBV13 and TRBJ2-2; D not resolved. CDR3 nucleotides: TGTGCCAGCAGCTCCAACCGACCCGGGGAGCTGTTTTTT. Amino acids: CASSSNRPGELFF.